This is a list of T cell receptor beta chains from one sample in a study of identical twins. MiXCR was run by TCRdb on the 5' RACE reads, yielding one entry per CDR3 protein. The sample consists of 300,000 or so distinct CDR3 sequences, roughly 10% of them appearing once. In addition, the sample was reused for a study of yellow fever vaccine responses in identical twins.

The sample consisted of CD8+ T cells sorted from blood. These receptors originate from a woman between 18 and 30 years old in good health. Each CDR3 is given with its conserved first and last residue. Each record gives: J gene, CDR3 length, D gene, clone size, V gene, CDR3 DNA, CDR3 protein. The D gene is left open where the match is weak. Only part of the rows carry a size: once, few, many, or a class if the clone is expanded.

j_call: TRBJ2-3; cdr3_length: 15; d_call: NA; clone_size: NA; v_call: TRBV15; cdr3_nt: TGTGCCACCAGCCCTGGCGGGACGACAGGAGATACGCAGTATTTT; cdr3_aa: CATSPGGTTGDTQYF
j_call: TRBJ2-5; cdr3_length: 16; d_call: TRBD2; clone_size: NA; v_call: TRBV7-2; cdr3_nt: TGTGCCAGCAGCTTAGGCGGGCTAGCGGGATTTGGGACCCAGTACTTC; cdr3_aa: CASSLGGLAGFGTQYF
j_call: TRBJ2-7; cdr3_length: 16; d_call: TRBD1; clone_size: few; v_call: TRBV6-2/TRBV6-3; cdr3_nt: TGTGCCAGCAGTTACTCGGTGGGACAGTACCCCTACGAGCAGTACTTC; cdr3_aa: CASSYSVGQYPYEQYF
j_call: TRBJ2-1; cdr3_length: 15; d_call: NA; clone_size: NA; v_call: TRBV10-1; cdr3_nt: TGCGCCAGCAGTGAGGGGAGTTTCTCCTACAATGAGCAGTTCTTC; cdr3_aa: CASSEGSFSYNEQFF
j_call: TRBJ2-7; cdr3_length: 14; d_call: TRBD1; clone_size: NA; v_call: TRBV14; cdr3_nt: TGTGCCAGCAGCCCTAGCTGGGACAGCTACGAGCAGTACTTC; cdr3_aa: CASSPSWDSYEQYF
j_call: TRBJ1-3; cdr3_length: 17; d_call: TRBD1; clone_size: many; v_call: TRBV7-9; cdr3_nt: TGTGCCAGCAGCTTACCGGACAGGGAAGGCGCTGGAAACACCATATATTTT; cdr3_aa: CASSLPDREGAGNTIYF
j_call: TRBJ2-1; cdr3_length: 16; d_call: NA; clone_size: few; v_call: TRBV24-1; cdr3_nt: TGTGCCACCAGTGATTTGGCAAATTCGGTTGACAATGAGCAGTTCTTC; cdr3_aa: CATSDLANSVDNEQFF
j_call: TRBJ1-1; cdr3_length: 18; d_call: NA; clone_size: few; v_call: TRBV5-6; cdr3_nt: TGTGCCAGCAGCTTGATAAGATCGACAGGTAACATGAACACTGAAGCTTTCTTT; cdr3_aa: CASSLIRSTGNMNTEAFF
j_call: TRBJ2-1; cdr3_length: 14; d_call: NA; clone_size: NA; v_call: TRBV12-3/TRBV12-4; cdr3_nt: TGTGCCAGCAGCCCATACGGGAGTGGAAATGAGCAGTTCTTC; cdr3_aa: CASSPYGSGNEQFF
j_call: TRBJ1-5; cdr3_length: 14; d_call: TRBD1; clone_size: few; v_call: TRBV5-5; cdr3_nt: TGTGCCAGCAGCTCCGACAGGGGTCGTCAGCCCCAGCATTTT; cdr3_aa: CASSSDRGRQPQHF
j_call: TRBJ1-1; cdr3_length: 15; d_call: NA; clone_size: many; v_call: TRBV7-9; cdr3_nt: TGTGCCAGCAGCTTAGCCTCAGGCATCGGTGTTGAAGCTTTCTTT; cdr3_aa: CASSLASGIGVEAFF
j_call: TRBJ1-5; cdr3_length: 11; d_call: NA; clone_size: NA; v_call: TRBV28; cdr3_nt: TGTGCCAGCAGTGGGGTAGGGCCCCAGCATTTT; cdr3_aa: CASSGVGPQHF
j_call: TRBJ1-6; cdr3_length: 17; d_call: NA; clone_size: many; v_call: TRBV27; cdr3_nt: TGTGCCAGCAGTTTATCCGCTGAAAGCTCCTATAATTCACCCCTCCACTTT; cdr3_aa: CASSLSAESSYNSPLHF
j_call: TRBJ2-3; cdr3_length: 17; d_call: TRBD2; clone_size: few; v_call: TRBV7-6; cdr3_nt: TGTGCCAGCAGCGCAACAACCGCGGGGGGCCGCACAGATACGCAGTATTTT; cdr3_aa: CASSATTAGGRTDTQYF
j_call: TRBJ2-1; cdr3_length: 15; d_call: TRBD2; clone_size: few; v_call: TRBV12-3/TRBV12-4; cdr3_nt: TGTGCCAGCCTACCCGGGACTAGTAACGAGATGGAGCAGTTCTTC; cdr3_aa: CASLPGTSNEMEQFF
j_call: TRBJ2-1; cdr3_length: 14; d_call: TRBD1; clone_size: few; v_call: TRBV25-1; cdr3_nt: TGTGCCAGCAGAGACAGGGGGGTCTACAATGAGCAGTTCTTC; cdr3_aa: CASRDRGVYNEQFF
j_call: TRBJ1-1; cdr3_length: 14; d_call: NA; clone_size: many; v_call: TRBV20-1; cdr3_nt: TGCAGTGCTAGAGATCTCCTAGGGTGGACTGAAGCTTTCTTT; cdr3_aa: CSARDLLGWTEAFF
j_call: TRBJ2-7; cdr3_length: 16; d_call: NA; clone_size: few; v_call: TRBV20-1; cdr3_nt: TGCAGTGCTAGAGATGGTTCAAGGGCTGCTGGCTACGAGCAGTACTTC; cdr3_aa: CSARDGSRAAGYEQYF
j_call: TRBJ2-5; cdr3_length: 14; d_call: NA; clone_size: many; v_call: TRBV12-3/TRBV12-4; cdr3_nt: TGTGCCAGCAATCTTGGACGGAACCAAGAGACCCAGTACTTC; cdr3_aa: CASNLGRNQETQYF
j_call: TRBJ2-1; cdr3_length: 20; d_call: TRBD1; clone_size: NA; v_call: TRBV6-2/TRBV6-3; cdr3_nt: TGTGCCAGCAGTTATGTGGGCCAGGGGGCGGCCGAGAGGTCCTACAATGAGCAGTTCTTC; cdr3_aa: CASSYVGQGAAERSYNEQFF
j_call: TRBJ2-1; cdr3_length: 16; d_call: TRBD2; clone_size: many; v_call: TRBV4-2; cdr3_nt: TGTGCCAGCAGCCAAGCTCCGGGACTAGTCTACAATGAGCAGTTCTTC; cdr3_aa: CASSQAPGLVYNEQFF